These T cell receptor beta chains were read from a single sample in a study of T cell responses to AZD1222 COVID-19 vaccine. Method: immunoSEQ multiplex PCR; TCRdb's copy keeps in-frame clones and lacks some. The sample has approximately 100,000 clones, over 80% seen once; the top ten hold over 6.5%. Sequencing was performed on peripheral blood, taken on day 0 of AZD1222 vaccination. The receptors derive from an adult in good health. Each CDR3 is given with its conserved first and last residue. Fields, in order: D gene, J gene, clone size, V gene, CDR3 protein, CDR3 DNA. D genes are given only for firm matches. Clone sizes are given selectively: once, few, many, or a class where the clone is expanded.

NA TRBJ1-1 NA TRBV12-3/TRBV12-4 CASSLIRETEAFF TGTGCCAGCAGTTTGATCCGGGAAACTGAAGCTTTCTTT
NA TRBJ1-2 NA TRBV20-1 CSAEGNYGYTF TGCAGTGCAGAGGGTAACTATGGCTACACCTTC
TRBD1 TRBJ1-3 NA TRBV3-1/TRBV3-2 CASSRSQGSSGNTIYF TGTGCCAGCAGTCGCTCACAGGGGTCCTCTGGAAACACCATATATTTT
NA TRBJ1-1 few TRBV12-5 CASGLAIPQGRERSTEAFF TGTGCTAGTGGTTTGGCCATCCCTCAAGGTCGAGAAAGGAGCACTGAAGCTTTCTTT
NA TRBJ1-2 NA TRBV28 CASRRPTNYGYTF TGTGCCAGTCGACGACCTACTAACTATGGCTACACCTTC
NA TRBJ1-1 NA TRBV6-5 CASSFLWDTEAFF TGTGCCAGCAGTTTCTTGTGGGACACTGAAGCTTTCTTT
NA TRBJ1-1 NA TRBV7-3 CASSSTGEDTEAFF TGTGCCAGCAGCTCCACCGGGGAGGACACTGAAGCTTTCTTT
NA TRBJ1-3 NA TRBV10-3 CAISEQISGNTIYF TGTGCCATCAGTGAGCAGATCTCTGGAAACACCATATATTTT
NA TRBJ2-5 NA TRBV20-1 CSASFGDQETQYF TGCAGTGCTAGTTTTGGGGACCAAGAGACCCAGTACTTC
NA TRBJ2-7 NA TRBV6-2/TRBV6-3 CASSLGGLYEQYF TGTGCCAGCAGTTTGGGCGGGCTCTACGAGCAGTACTTC
TRBD2 TRBJ2-1 NA TRBV3-1/TRBV3-2 CASSSRTSGGGDEQFF TGTGCCAGCAGCTCACGGACTAGCGGGGGTGGGGATGAGCAGTTCTTC
NA TRBJ1-4 NA TRBV7-2 CASSLAGTTNEKLFF TGTGCCAGCAGCTTAGCAGGCACAACTAATGAAAAACTGTTTTTT
NA TRBJ1-1 NA TRBV27 CASHGGDVGRDFF TGTGCCAGCCATGGGGGGGATGTGGGTAGGGATTTCTTT
NA TRBJ2-2 NA TRBV4-1 CASSQGGITTGELFF TGCGCCAGCAGCCAAGGGGGGATTACCACCGGGGAGCTGTTTTTT
TRBD2 TRBJ2-3 NA TRBV19 CATGRDRGGTQYF TGTGCCACAGGCCGGGACCGCGGGGGTACGCAGTATTTT
NA TRBJ1-5 once TRBV10-2 CASRDNSNQPQHF TGCGCCAGCAGGGACAATAGCAATCAGCCCCAGCATTTT
NA TRBJ1-6 NA TRBV6-4 CASSESAEWASPLHF TGTGCCAGCAGTGAGTCAGCAGAGTGGGCGTCACCCCTCCACTTT
NA TRBJ1-2 NA TRBV30 CAWSYQGGANYGYTF TGTGCCTGGAGCTACCAAGGGGGAGCTAACTATGGCTACACCTTC
NA TRBJ2-2 NA TRBV9 CASSVGLARTGELFF TGTGCCAGCAGCGTAGGGCTAGCGAGAACCGGGGAGCTGTTTTTT
NA TRBJ2-1 NA TRBV15 CATSRPHRAGDGEKQFF TGTGCCACCAGCAGACCCCACCGGGCCGGGGATGGAGAGAAGCAGTTCTTC
TRBD2 TRBJ2-1 NA TRBV7-2 CASSQQPSGGSDEQFF TGTGCCAGCAGTCAACAACCTAGCGGGGGGTCCGATGAGCAGTTCTTC
NA TRBJ2-7 NA TRBV28 CASSLPGAYEQYF TGTGCCAGCAGTTTACCAGGGGCCTACGAGCAGTACTTC
NA TRBJ1-1 NA TRBV28 CASSLKVDRNTEAFF TGTGCCAGCAGTTTAAAGGTGGATCGGAACACTGAAGCTTTCTTT
NA TRBJ1-2 NA TRBV5-4 CASSSGASGYGYTF TGTGCCAGCAGCTCCGGGGCTAGTGGCTATGGCTACACCTTC
NA TRBJ2-2 NA TRBV24-1 CATSDLPGPPGELFF TGTGCCACCAGTGATTTGCCCGGGCCCCCCGGGGAGCTGTTTTTT
NA TRBJ2-1 NA TRBV6-2/TRBV6-3 CASSWRSRDNEQFF TGTGCCAGCAGTTGGAGGTCCAGGGACAATGAGCAGTTCTTC
NA TRBJ1-4 NA TRBV14 CASSQDPKGVEEKLFF TGTGCCAGCAGCCAAGACCCCAAGGGGGTGGAAGAAAAACTGTTTTTT
NA TRBJ2-2 NA TRBV5-6 CASSPWTGFTTNTGELFF TGTGCCAGCAGCCCCTGGACGGGTTTCACAACGAACACCGGGGAGCTGTTTTTT
TRBD1 TRBJ1-6 few TRBV6-4 CASSPTGAENSPLHF TGTGCCAGCAGTCCGACAGGGGCGGAAAATTCACCCCTCCACTTT
NA TRBJ2-2 once TRBV4-3 CASSPSGVSGGWGNGELFF TGCGCCAGCAGCCCTTCTGGGGTTTCAGGCGGGTGGGGGAACGGGGAGCTGTTTTTT
NA TRBJ1-1 NA TRBV11-2 CASSYYGTDTEAFF TGTGCCAGCAGCTATTATGGGACCGACACTGAAGCTTTCTTT
NA TRBJ2-1 NA TRBV11-3 CASSLYGGGEQFF TGTGCCAGCAGCTTATACGGGGGAGGTGAGCAGTTCTTC
NA TRBJ1-5 NA TRBV7-9 CASSSSLGGSQPQHF TGTGCCAGCAGCTCTTCGCTGGGGGGTAGTCAGCCCCAGCATTTT
NA TRBJ1-6 NA TRBV20-1 CSASGEFDSPLHF TGCAGTGCTAGTGGCGAATTTGATTCACCCCTCCACTTT
TRBD2 TRBJ2-1 NA TRBV5-1 CASSPTTSGTFNEQFF TGCGCCAGCAGCCCCACGACTAGCGGGACTTTCAATGAGCAGTTCTTC
NA TRBJ2-7 NA TRBV21-1 CASSKDWQNCGYEQYF TGTGCCAGCAGCAAAGATTGGCAGAATTGCGGCTACGAGCAGTACTTC
TRBD1 TRBJ2-1 NA TRBV19 CASSRDRATGNEQFF TGTGCCAGTAGCCGGGACAGGGCAACGGGCAATGAGCAGTTCTTC
TRBD1 TRBJ2-7 NA TRBV29-1 CSVEMGQGGSYEQYF TGCAGCGTTGAAATGGGACAGGGGGGATCCTACGAGCAGTACTTC
TRBD2 TRBJ2-7 NA TRBV28 CASSAKPAGVQVF TGTGCCAGCAGTGCCAAACCTGCGGGGGTCCAGGTCTTC
NA TRBJ1-2 NA TRBV15 CATSTDLYGYTF TGTGCCACCAGCACGGACCTCTATGGCTACACCTTC
NA TRBJ2-6 once TRBV28 CASSARDGMSGANVLTF TGTGCCAGCAGTGCCCGGGACGGGATGTCTGGGGCCAACGTCCTGACTTTC
TRBD1 TRBJ2-7 NA TRBV7-6 CASSPRTGAEQYF TGTGCCAGCAGCCCGCGGACAGGGGCCGAGCAGTACTTC
NA TRBJ1-1 NA TRBV6-5 CASTPRTGQNTEAFF TGTGCCAGCACCCCGAGAACGGGACAGAACACTGAAGCTTTCTTT
NA TRBJ2-7 NA TRBV7-8 CASSFSGTPELYF TGTGCCAGCAGCTTTTCCGGGACACCCGAGCTCTACTTC
NA TRBJ1-1 NA TRBV6-6 CASSRQVHTEAFF TGTGCCAGCAGTCGACAGGTTCACACTGAAGCTTTCTTT
NA TRBJ2-3 NA TRBV9 CASSATGGRGTDTQYF TGTGCCAGCAGCGCCACGGGGGGCCGGGGCACAGATACGCAGTATTTT
TRBD1 TRBJ1-2 NA TRBV29-1 CSGRQGNYGYTF TGCAGCGGTCGACAGGGGAACTATGGCTACACCTTC
NA TRBJ1-2 once TRBV11-2 CASSLTTANYGYTF TGTGCCAGCAGCCTTACGACAGCTAACTATGGCTACACCTTC